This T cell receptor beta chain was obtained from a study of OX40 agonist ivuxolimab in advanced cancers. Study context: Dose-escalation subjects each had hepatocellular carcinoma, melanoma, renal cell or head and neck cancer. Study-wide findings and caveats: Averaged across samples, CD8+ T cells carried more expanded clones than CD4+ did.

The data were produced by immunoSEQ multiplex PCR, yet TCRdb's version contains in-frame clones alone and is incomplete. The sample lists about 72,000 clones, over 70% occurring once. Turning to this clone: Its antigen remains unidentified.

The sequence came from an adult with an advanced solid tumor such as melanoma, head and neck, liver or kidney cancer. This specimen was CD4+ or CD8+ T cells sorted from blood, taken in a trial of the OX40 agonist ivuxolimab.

CDR3 nucleotides: TGTGCCATCAGTGATGTGAATATGAATGGGCGGGAGGGATACAATGAGCAGTTCTTC. Encoded protein: CAISDVNMNGREGYNEQFF. V gene TRBV10-3 combines with J gene TRBJ2-1, with 9 nucleotides matching TRBD2. CDR1 ENHRY and CDR2 SYGVKD come from the germline V gene. This CDR3 is built from 19 residues. The V gene end was trimmed by 3 bases and the J gene end by 4 bases; junction bases not matched to a gene: 16.